The present T cell receptor (beta chain) was sequenced within a study of beta chain features in type 1 diabetes. Of the isolated RNA, all was reverse transcribed, and so the sequenced material was expressed TCRB transcripts. The method was immunoSEQ multiplex PCR; TCRdb's version includes in-frame clones alone and lacks a portion of them. The sample has about 290,000 clones, under 8.5% seen once; the top ten hold roughly 1%. V gave up 4 bases and J gave up 9 bases; unmatched junction bases: 6. The CDR3 sequence is 14 residues long. Germline values: CDR1 LNHDA, CDR2 SQIVND (reference sequence). The rearrangement joins TRBV19 to TRBJ2-1; TRBD2 matches at 10 bases. The receptor comes from a woman under 30 in good health. Specimen: central memory CD4+ T cells from blood. CDR3 residues: CASSRASGSTEQFF. The DNA for the CDR3 is TGTGCCAGTAGTAGGGCTAGCGGGAGTACTGAGCAGTTCTTC.